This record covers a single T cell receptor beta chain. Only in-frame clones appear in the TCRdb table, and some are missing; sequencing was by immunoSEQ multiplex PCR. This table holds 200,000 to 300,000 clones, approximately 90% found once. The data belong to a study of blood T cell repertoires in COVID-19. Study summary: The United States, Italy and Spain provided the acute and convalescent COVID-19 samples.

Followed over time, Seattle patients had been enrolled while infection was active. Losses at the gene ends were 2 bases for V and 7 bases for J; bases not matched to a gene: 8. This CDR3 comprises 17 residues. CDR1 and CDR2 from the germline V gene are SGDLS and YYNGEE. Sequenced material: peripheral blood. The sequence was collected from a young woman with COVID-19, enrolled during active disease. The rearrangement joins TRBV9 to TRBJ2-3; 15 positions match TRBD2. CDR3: CASSVSRTSGGAHTQYF. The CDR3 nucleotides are TGTGCCAGCAGCGTCTCCAGGACTAGCGGGGGGGCACATACGCAGTATTTT.